The 5 T cell receptor beta chains below were found in one sample sequenced in a study of blood T cell repertoires in COVID-19. Method: immunoSEQ multiplex PCR; TCRdb's copy keeps in-frame clones and lacks some. Of under 250,000 clones detected, approximately 86% appear once; the ten largest clones hold around 1.6%. Sequenced material: peripheral blood. Receptors originate from a woman aged 55 to 70 who had recovered from COVID-19.

J is TRBJ2-1 and V is TRBV3-1 (or the pseudogene TRBV3-2), with D possibly matching TRBD2 (6 bases). The CDR3 sequence is 14 residues long. Per the germline V gene, CDR1 is LGHDT and CDR2 is YNNKEL (reference sequence). Trimming shortened V by 8 bases and J by 3 bases, and 14 bases separated the two germline ends. The CDR3 region has the DNA TGTGCCAGCGAGACTAGGCTGGGCTACAATGAGCAGTTCTTC. Translation gives CASETRLGYNEQFF.

The rearrangement uses TRBV9 and TRBJ2-7, with TRBD1 matching 8 bases. The J segment lost 4 bases and the V segment lost 3 bases, leaving 15 bases of the junction unmatched. This CDR3 comprises 17 residues. Germline-derived CDR1 and CDR2 are SGDLS and YYNGEE. The CDR3 nucleotides read TGTGCCAGCAGCGCCTCCGCAGGACAGGGAATAGATTACGAGCAGTACTTC. It yields the protein CASSASAGQGIDYEQYF. The whole variable domain, filled in from reference TRBV9 and TRBJ2-7, reads DSGVTQTPKHLITATGQRVTLRCSPRSGDLSVYWYQQSLDQGLQFLIQYYNGEERAKGNILERFSAQQFPDLHSELNLSSLELGDSALYFCASSASAGQGIDYEQYFGPGTRLTVT.

The CDR3 here is CASSSGLAGGRGETQYF. In DNA, the CDR3 is TGTGCCAGTAGTTCTGGACTAGCGGGGGGCCGGGGAGAGACCCAGTACTTC. The chain recombines TRBV19 with TRBJ2-5, with TRBD2 matching 14 bases. The CDR3 loop spans 17 amino acids. With 5 bases clipped from V and 4 bases from J, the junction kept 9 bases outside the gene matches. Germline assignment: CDR1 LNHDA and CDR2 SQIVND (reference sequence).

The table lists this clone with a count of one. The gene calls are TRBV5-1 and TRBJ2-5, with 7 bases aligning to TRBD1. The CDR3 totals 14 residues. The junction had 4 bases not matched to a gene; V was cut back by 4 bases and J by 1 base. The V gene's germline CDR1 is SGHRS and CDR2 YFSETQ. CDR3 DNA: TGCGCCAGCAGCCAGTGGGACAGCCAAGAGACCCAGTACTTC. It yields the protein CASSQWDSQETQYF.

The J gene is TRBJ2-3, the V gene TRBV6-5, with 9 bases fitting TRBD2. Germline CDR1 and CDR2: MNHEY and SVGAGI. The CDR3 loop spans 15 amino acids. After removal of 4 bases from V and 8 bases from J, the junction contained 10 bases not matched to a gene. CDR3 region: CASSFEVAGDLTQYF. The CDR3 DNA is TGTGCCAGCAGTTTCGAAGTAGCGGGGGACCTTACGCAGTATTTT.